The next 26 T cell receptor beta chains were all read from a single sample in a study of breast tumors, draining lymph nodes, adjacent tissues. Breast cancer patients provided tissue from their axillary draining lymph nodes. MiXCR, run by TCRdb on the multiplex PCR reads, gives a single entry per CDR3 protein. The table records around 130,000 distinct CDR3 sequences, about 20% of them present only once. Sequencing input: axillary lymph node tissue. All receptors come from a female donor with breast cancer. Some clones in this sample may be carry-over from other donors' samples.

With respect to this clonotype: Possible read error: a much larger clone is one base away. The CDR3 here is CASTGGNYGYTF. The CDR3 DNA is TGTGCCAGCACCGGGGGCAACTATGGCTACACCTTC. The gene calls are TRBV13 and TRBJ1-2, with D possibly TRBD1 on 6 matching bases. V shed 7 bases and J shed 2 bases, with 8 bases lying between them. CDR1 and CDR2 from the germline V gene are PRHDT and FYEKMQ (reference sequence). The CDR3 is 12 residues long.

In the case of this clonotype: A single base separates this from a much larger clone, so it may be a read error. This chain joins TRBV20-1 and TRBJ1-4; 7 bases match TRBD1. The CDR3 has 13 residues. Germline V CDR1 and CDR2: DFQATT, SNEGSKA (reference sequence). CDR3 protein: CSARRDSNEKPFF. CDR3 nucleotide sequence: TGCAGTGCTAGACGGGACAGCAATGAAAAACCGTTTTTT.

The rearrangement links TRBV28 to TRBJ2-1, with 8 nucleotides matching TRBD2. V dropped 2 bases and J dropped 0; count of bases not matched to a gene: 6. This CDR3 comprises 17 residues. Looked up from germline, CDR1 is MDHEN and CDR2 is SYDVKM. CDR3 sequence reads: CASSLPGGGSSYNEQFF. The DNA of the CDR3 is TGTGCCAGCAGTTTACCCGGGGGGGGGAGCTCCTACAATGAGCAGTTCTTC. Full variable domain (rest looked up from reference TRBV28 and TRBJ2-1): DVKVTQSSRYLVKRTGEKVFLECVQDMDHENMFWYRQDPGLGLRLIYFSYDVKMKEKGDIPEGYSVSREKKERFSLILESASTNQTSMYLCASSLPGGGSSYNEQFFGPGTRLTVL.

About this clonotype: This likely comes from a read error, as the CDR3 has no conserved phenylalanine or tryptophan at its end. The DNA of the CDR3 is TGTGCCTGGAGCGGGACTAGCGGGCGGCTCAATGAGCAGTTCCTC. It is translated as CAWSGTSGRLNEQFL. The genes are TRBV30 and TRBJ2-1; TRBD2 matches 12 bases. The CDR3 runs 15 residues. CDR1 and CDR2 (germline): GTSNPN, SVGIG (reference sequence). V lost 3 bases to trimming and J lost 6 bases; unmatched junction nucleotides: 6.

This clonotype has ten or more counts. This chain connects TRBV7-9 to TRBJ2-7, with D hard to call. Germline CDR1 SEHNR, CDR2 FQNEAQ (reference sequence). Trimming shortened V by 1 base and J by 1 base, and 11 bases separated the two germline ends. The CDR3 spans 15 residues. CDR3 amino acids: CASSLEGWVSYEQYF. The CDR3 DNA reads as TGTGCCAGCAGCTTAGAGGGTTGGGTTTCCTACGAGCAGTACTTC. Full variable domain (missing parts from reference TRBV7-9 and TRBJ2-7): DTGVSQNPRHKITKRGQNVTFRCDPISEHNRLYWYRQTLGQGPEFLTYFQNEAQLEKSRLLSDRFSAERPKGSFSTLEIQRTEQGDSAMYLCASSLEGWVSYEQYFGPGTRLTVT.

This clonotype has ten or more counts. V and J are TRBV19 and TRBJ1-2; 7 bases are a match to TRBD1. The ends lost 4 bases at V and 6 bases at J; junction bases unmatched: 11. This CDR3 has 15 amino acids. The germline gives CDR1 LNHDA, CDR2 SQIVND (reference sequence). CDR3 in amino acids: CASSSIQQGLNGYTF. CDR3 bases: TGTGCCAGTAGTAGCATTCAACAGGGGCTAAATGGCTACACCTTC.

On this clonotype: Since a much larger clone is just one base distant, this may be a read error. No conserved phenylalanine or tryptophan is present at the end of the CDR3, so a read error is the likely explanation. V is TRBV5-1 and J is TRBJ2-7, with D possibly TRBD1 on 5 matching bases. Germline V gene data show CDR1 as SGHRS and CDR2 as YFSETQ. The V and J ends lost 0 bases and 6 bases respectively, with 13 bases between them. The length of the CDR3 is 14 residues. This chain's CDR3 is CASSLEGRVSEQYL. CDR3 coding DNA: TGCGCCAGCAGCTTGGAGGGCAGGGTGAGCGAGCAGTACCTC.

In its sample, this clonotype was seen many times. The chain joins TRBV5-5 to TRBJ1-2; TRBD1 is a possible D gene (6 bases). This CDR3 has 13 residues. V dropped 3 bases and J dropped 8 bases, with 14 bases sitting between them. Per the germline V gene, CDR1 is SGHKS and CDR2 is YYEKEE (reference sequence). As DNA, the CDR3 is TGTGCCAGCAGCTCGACCAGGGGTGGCGGCTACACCTTC. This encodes CASSSTRGGGYTF.

This CDR3 reads CASSQPRDSNYEQYF. In DNA form, the CDR3 reads TGTGCCAGCAGCCAACCCCGGGACTCAAACTACGAGCAGTACTTC. This rearrangement joins TRBV3-1 to TRBJ2-7; TRBD2 might be the D (6 bases). Trimming took off 2 bases at V and 3 bases at J, with 14 bases between the two ends. The CDR3 is 15 residues long. Germline V gives CDR1 LGHDT, CDR2 YNNKEL (reference sequence).

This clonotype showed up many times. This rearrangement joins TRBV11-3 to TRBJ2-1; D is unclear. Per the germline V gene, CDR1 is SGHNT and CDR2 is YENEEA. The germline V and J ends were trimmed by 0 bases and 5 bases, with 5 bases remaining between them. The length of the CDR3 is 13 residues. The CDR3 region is CASSLDTNNEQFF. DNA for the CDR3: TGTGCCAGCAGCTTAGATACGAACAATGAGCAGTTCTTC.

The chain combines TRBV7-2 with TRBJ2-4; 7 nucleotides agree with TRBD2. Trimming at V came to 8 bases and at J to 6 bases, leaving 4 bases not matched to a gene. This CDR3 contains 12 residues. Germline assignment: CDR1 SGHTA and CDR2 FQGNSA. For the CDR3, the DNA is TGTGCCAGCGGGGAGGGCGGAAACATTCAGTACTTC. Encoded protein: CASGEGGNIQYF.

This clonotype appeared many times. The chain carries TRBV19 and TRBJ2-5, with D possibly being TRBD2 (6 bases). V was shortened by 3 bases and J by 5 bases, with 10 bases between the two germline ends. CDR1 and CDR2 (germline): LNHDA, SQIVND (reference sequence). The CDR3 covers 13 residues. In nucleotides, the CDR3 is TGTGCCAGTAGTATCGGGGGTGGGGAGACCCAGTACTTC. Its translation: CASSIGGGETQYF.

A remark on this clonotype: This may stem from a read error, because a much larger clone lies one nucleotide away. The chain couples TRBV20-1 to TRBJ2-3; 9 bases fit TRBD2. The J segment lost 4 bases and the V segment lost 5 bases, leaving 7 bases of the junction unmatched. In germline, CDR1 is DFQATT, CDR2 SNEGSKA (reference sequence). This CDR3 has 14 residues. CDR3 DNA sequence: TGCAGTGCTCTAGCGGGGAGGGGCGCAGATACGCAGTATTTT. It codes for CSALAGRGADTQYF.

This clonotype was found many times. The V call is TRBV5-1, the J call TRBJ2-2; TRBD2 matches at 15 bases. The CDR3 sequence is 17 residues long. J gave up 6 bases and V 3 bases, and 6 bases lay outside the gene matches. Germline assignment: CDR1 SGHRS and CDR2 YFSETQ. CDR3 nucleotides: TGCGCCAGCAGCTCCGGACTAGCGGGGGGGTTATCCGGGGAGCTGTTTTTT. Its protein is CASSSGLAGGLSGELFF.

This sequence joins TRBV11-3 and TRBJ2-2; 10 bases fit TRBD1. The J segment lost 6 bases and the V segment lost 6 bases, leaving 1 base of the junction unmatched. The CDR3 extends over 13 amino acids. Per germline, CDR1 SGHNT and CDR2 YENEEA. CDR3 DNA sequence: TGTGCCAGCAGAGGACAGGGGGCCGGGGAGCTGTTTTTT. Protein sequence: CASRGQGAGELFF.

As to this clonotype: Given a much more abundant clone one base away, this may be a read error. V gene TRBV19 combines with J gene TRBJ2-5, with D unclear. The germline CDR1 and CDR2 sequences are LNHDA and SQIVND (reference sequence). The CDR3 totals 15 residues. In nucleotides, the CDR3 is TGTGCCAGTAGTATAGATTCGAACGGTCAAGAGACCCAGCACTTC. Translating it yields CASSIDSNGQETQHF. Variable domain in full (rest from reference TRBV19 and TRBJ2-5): DGGITQSPKYLFRKEGQNVTLSCEQNLNHDAMYWYRQDPGQGLRLIYYSQIVNDFQKGDIAEGYSVSREKKESFPLTVTSAQKNPTAFYLCASSIDSNGQETQHFGPGTRLLVL.

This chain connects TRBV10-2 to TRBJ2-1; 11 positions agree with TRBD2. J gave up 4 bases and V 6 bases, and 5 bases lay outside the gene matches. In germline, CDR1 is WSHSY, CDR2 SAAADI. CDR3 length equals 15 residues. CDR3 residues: CASRASGGSYNEQFF. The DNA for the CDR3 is TGCGCCAGCAGGGCTAGCGGGGGGTCTTACAATGAGCAGTTCTTC.

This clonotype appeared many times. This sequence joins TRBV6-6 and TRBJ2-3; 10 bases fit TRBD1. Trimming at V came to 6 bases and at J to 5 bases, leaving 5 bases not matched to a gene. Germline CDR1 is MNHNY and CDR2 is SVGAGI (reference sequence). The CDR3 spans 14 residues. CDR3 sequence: CASRRQGARDTQYF. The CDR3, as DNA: TGTGCCAGCAGACGACAGGGGGCGCGAGATACGCAGTATTTT.

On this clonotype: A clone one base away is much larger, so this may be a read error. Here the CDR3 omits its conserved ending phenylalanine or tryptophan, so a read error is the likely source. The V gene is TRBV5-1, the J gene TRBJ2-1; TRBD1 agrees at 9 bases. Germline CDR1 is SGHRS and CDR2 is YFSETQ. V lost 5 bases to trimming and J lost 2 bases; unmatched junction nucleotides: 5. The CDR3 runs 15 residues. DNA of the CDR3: TGCGCCAGCAGAGGGACAGGGTGGCCCTACAATGAGCAGTTCTCC. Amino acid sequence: CASRGTGWPYNEQFS.

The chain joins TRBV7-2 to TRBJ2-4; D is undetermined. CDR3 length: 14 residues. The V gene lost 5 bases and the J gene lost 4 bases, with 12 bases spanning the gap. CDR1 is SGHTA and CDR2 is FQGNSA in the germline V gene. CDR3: CASSPSGGKNIQYF. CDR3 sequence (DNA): TGTGCCAGCAGCCCATCCGGTGGTAAAAACATTCAGTACTTC.

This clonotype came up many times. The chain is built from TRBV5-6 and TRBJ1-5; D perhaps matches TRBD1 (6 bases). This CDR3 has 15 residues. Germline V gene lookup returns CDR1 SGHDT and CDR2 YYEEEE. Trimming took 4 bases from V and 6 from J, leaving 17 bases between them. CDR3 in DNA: TGTGCCAGCAGCCTACGGCCGGGGGCTACTCAGCCCCAGCATTTT. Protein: CASSLRPGATQPQHF.

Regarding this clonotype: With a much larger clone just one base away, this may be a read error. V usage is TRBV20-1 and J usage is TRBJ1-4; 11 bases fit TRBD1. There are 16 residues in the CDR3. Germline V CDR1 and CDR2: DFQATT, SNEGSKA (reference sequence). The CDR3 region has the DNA TGCGGTGCTAGAGGACGGACAGGGGGCAGGATTGAAAAACTGTTTTTT. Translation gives CGARGRTGGRIEKLFF.

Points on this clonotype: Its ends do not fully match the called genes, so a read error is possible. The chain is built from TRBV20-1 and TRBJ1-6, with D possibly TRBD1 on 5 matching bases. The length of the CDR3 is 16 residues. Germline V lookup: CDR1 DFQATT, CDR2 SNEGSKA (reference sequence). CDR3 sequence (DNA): TGCAGTGCTAGAGATCTGCGGACATGGGATAATTCACCCCTCCATTTT. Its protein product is CSARDLRTWDNSPLHF.

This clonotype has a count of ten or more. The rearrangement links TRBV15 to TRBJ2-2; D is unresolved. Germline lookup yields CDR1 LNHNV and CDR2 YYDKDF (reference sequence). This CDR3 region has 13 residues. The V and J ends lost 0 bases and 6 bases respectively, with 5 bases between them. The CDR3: CATSRDRAGELFF. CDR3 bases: TGTGCCACCAGCAGAGATAGGGCCGGGGAGCTGTTTTTT.

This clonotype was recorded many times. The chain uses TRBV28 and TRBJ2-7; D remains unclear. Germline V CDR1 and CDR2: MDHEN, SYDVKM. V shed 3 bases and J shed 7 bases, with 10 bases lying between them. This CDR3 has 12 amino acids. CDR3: CASSFSYGEQYF. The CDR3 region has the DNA TGTGCCAGCAGTTTTTCCTATGGGGAGCAGTACTTC.

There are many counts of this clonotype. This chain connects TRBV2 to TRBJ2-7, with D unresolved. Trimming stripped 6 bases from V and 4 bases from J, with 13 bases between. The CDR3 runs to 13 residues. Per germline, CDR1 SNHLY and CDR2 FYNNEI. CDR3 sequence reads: CASSLGRIYEQYF. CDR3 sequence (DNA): TGTGCCAGCAGCTTAGGACGGATATACGAGCAGTACTTC.